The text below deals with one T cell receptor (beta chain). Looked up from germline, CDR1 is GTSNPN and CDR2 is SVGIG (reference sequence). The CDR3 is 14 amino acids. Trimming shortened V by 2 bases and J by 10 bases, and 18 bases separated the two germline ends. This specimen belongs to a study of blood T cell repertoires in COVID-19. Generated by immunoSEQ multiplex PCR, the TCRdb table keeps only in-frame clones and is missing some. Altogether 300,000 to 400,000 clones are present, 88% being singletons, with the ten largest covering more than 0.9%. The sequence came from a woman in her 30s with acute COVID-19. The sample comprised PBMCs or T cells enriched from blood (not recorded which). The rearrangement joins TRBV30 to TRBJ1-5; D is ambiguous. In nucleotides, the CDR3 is TGTGCCTGGAGTCCAGACGGCTATACTAGCCCCCAGCATTTT. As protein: CAWSPDGYTSPQHF.